Following are 2 T cell receptor beta chains from one sample sequenced in a study of CXCR3-negative and CXCR3-positive naive CD8 T cells. Notes on the study in general: Higher TRB CDR3 hydrophobicity marked CXCR3-positive naive cells relative to CXCR3-negative naive cells.

The libraries of TRB cDNA were prepared using 5' RACE with UMI labels. TCRdb reprocessed the 5' RACE reads and reports one entry per CDR3 protein, with no DNA. This listing includes 75,000 to 100,000 distinct CDR3 sequences. These TCRs' antigens remain unknown. Sequencing used naive CXCR3+ CD8+ T cells from blood. Subset indicated: CD45RO-CCR7+CD27+CD95- naive CD8+ T cells expressing CXCR3 (TNR3+). These receptors all stem from a human donor in good health. Some clones in this sample may be carry-over from other donors' samples.

CDR3 sequence reads: CASSLAASGGQETQYF. The chain recombines TRBV7-9 with TRBJ2-5. Looked up from germline, CDR1 is SEHNR and CDR2 is FQNEAQ (reference sequence). The CDR3 is 16 amino acids.

The gene calls are TRBV7-6 and TRBJ2-1; TCRdb lists TRBD1, though no DNA is available to test this call. CDR1 is SGHVS and CDR2 is FNYEAQ in the germline V gene. The CDR3 has 13 amino acids. CDR3 sequence reads: CASSPGGHNEQFF.